Listed below are T cell receptor beta chains from one sample, sequenced in a study of T cells in Graves' hyperthyroidism and ophthalmopathy. TCRdb itself ran the multiplex PCR reads through MiXCR, one entry per CDR3 protein. Among 300,000 to 450,000 distinct CDR3 sequences listed, around 16% were seen once. Specimen: blood. The receptors derive from a young woman with Graves' hyperthyroidism that later progressed to Graves' ophthalmopathy. CDR3s include the opening cysteine and the closing phenylalanine or tryptophan. The D gene is left open where the match is weak. Clone sizes are given selectively: once, few, many, or a class where the clone is expanded.

V,size,J,length,D,CDR3,DNA
TRBV7-9,many,TRBJ2-1,16,TRBD2,CASSLFGLAGVNEQFF,TGTGCCAGCAGCTTATTCGGGCTAGCGGGAGTGAATGAGCAGTTCTTC
TRBV6-5,many,TRBJ2-3,15,.,CASSYGGSHTDTQYF,TGTGCCAGCAGTTACGGTGGTTCACACACAGATACGCAGTATTTT
TRBV12-3/TRBV12-4,many,TRBJ1-3,15,.,CASSFTPRRGNTIYF,TGTGCCAGCAGTTTCACCCCCCGCCGGGGGAACACCATATATTTT
TRBV4-2,few,TRBJ2-7,16,.,CASSQEVGVGSYEQYF,TGTGCCAGCAGCCAAGAGGTGGGGGTCGGATCCTACGAGCAGTACTTC
TRBV27,many,TRBJ2-7,14,TRBD2,CASSSKREGREQYF,TGTGCCAGCAGTTCGAAGCGGGAGGGCCGCGAGCAGTACTTC
TRBV14,few,TRBJ2-1,14,.,CASSPLEVEDEQFF,TGTGCCAGCAGCCCACTAGAGGTTGAGGATGAGCAGTTCTTC
TRBV5-6,few,TRBJ1-3,14,.,CASSLRQTGNTIYF,TGTGCCAGCAGCTTGAGGCAGACTGGAAACACCATATATTTT
TRBV20-1,many,TRBJ2-2,15,TRBD2,CSATNRGRMAGELFF,TGCAGTGCCACAAACCGCGGGAGGATGGCCGGGGAGCTGTTTTTT
TRBV27,few,TRBJ2-1,14,.,CASSWGAGNNEQFF,TGTGCCAGCAGCTGGGGGGCGGGAAACAATGAGCAGTTCTTC
TRBV20-1,few,TRBJ2-7,14,.,CSARDPLARIEQYF,TGCAGTGCTAGAGATCCCCTAGCGAGAATCGAGCAGTACTTC
TRBV12-3/TRBV12-4,many,TRBJ2-2,17,TRBD2,CASSLSGSKENTGELFF,TGTGCCAGCAGTTTAAGCGGGAGTAAGGAGAACACCGGGGAGCTGTTTTTT
TRBV6-5,few,TRBJ2-2,16,.,CASSSGGSAAPGELFF,TGTGCCAGCAGTTCGGGCGGGTCGGCGGCCCCCGGGGAGCTGTTTTTT
TRBV15,few,TRBJ2-7,16,.,CATSRVWGSGSLEQYF,TGTGCCACCAGCAGAGTCTGGGGGTCCGGGTCACTCGAGCAGTACTTC
TRBV6-1,.,TRBJ2-2,16,TRBD2,CASGDLLAGDVGELFF,TGTGCCAGCGGGGACCTTTTAGCGGGAGATGTCGGGGAGCTGTTTTTT
TRBV10-2,.,TRBJ1-2,15,.,CASRHDTDGLYGYTF,TGCGCCAGCAGACACGACACCGACGGCCTCTATGGCTACACCTTC
TRBV9,few,TRBJ2-5,16,TRBD2,CASSVPRLAGQETQYF,TGTGCCAGCAGCGTACCCCGACTAGCGGGACAAGAGACCCAGTACTTC
TRBV28,many,TRBJ2-3,18,TRBD2,CASPIRRSGSEGEDTQYF,TGTGCCAGCCCAATTAGGAGAAGCGGGAGCGAAGGGGAGGATACGCAGTATTTT
TRBV7-2,many,TRBJ1-2,14,TRBD1,CASSSGTGNYGYTF,TGTGCCAGCAGCTCCGGGACAGGGAACTATGGCTACACCTTC
TRBV7-9,many,TRBJ1-3,15,.,CASSPQGSSGNTIYF,TGTGCCAGCAGCCCTCAGGGTAGCTCCGGAAACACCATATATTTT
TRBV6-2/TRBV6-3,many,TRBJ2-7,14,.,CASSYSSNSYEQYF,TGTGCCAGCAGTTACTCTTCAAATTCCTACGAGCAGTACTTC
TRBV20-1,many,TRBJ1-1,13,TRBD1,CSARDPRGTEAFF,TGCAGTGCTAGAGATCCCAGGGGGACTGAAGCTTTCTTT
TRBV20-1,.,TRBJ2-1,15,TRBD2,CSATNLAGVINEQFF,TGCAGTGCTACCAATCTAGCGGGAGTAATCAATGAGCAGTTCTTC
TRBV18,many,TRBJ2-1,17,TRBD2,CASSSTTSGRGMNEQFF,TGTGCCAGCTCATCTACTACTAGCGGGAGAGGAATGAATGAGCAGTTCTTC
TRBV15,.,TRBJ2-3,16,TRBD2,CATSRDGEGCLDTQYF,TGTGCCACCAGCAGAGATGGGGAGGGCTGTTTGGATACGCAGTATTTT